This T cell receptor (beta chain) was obtained from a study of blood T cell repertoires in COVID-19. Across the study: Some COVID-19 samples were acute and others convalescent; all came from the United States, Italy and Spain. Sources were T cells, B-cell-depleted T cells, or PBMCs; the material itself was cDNA or gDNA.

This CDR3 comprises 13 residues. CDR1 and CDR2 from the germline V gene are MDHEN and SYDVKM. Deletions cut 6 bases from V and 9 bases from J, with 12 bases between. Original handling: Counts of nucleated cells, estimated from reference gene primer amplification, were obtained. Data came from immunoSEQ multiplex PCR; TCRdb stores just in-frame clones and leaves some out. Clone size and V and J calls were adopted from that table, with D and trimming inferred from the DNA. The sample contains around 140,000 clones, approximately 84% of which appear only once. This clone was detected many times. Sequencing used peripheral blood. The sequence came from a man between 60 and 75 years old with acute or convalescent COVID-19. This chain links TRBV28 with TRBJ1-6; weak D call: TRBD1 (5 bases). In DNA, the CDR3 is TGTGCCAGCAGACCGGAGGGGCGTTCACCCCTCCACTTT. Its protein is CASRPEGRSPLHF. The variable domain in full, completed from reference TRBV28 and TRBJ1-6, reads DVKVTQSSRYLVKRTGEKVFLECVQDMDHENMFWYRQDPGLGLRLIYFSYDVKMKEKGDIPEGYSVSREKKERFSLILESASTNQTSMYLCASRPEGRSPLHFGNGTRLTVT.